This TCR beta chain was sequenced during a study of regulatory T cells in long-lasting Graves disease. Time point described: newly diagnosed GD, antithyroid drugs for less than 3 months. RNA from PBMCs was the source of the TCR library. CDR3 length equals 17 residues. Per the germline V gene, CDR1 is MNHEY and CDR2 is SVGEGT. Trimming removed 5 bases at V and 4 bases at J, with 23 bases between. Construction of TCR beta libraries relied on iRepertoire HTBI primers and on Arm-PCR targeting CDR3 regions. TCRdb redid the calling of the multiplex PCR reads with MiXCR, one entry per CDR3 protein. The sample lists 450,000 to 600,000 distinct CDR3 sequences; about 16% were seen once. This clonotype has a count of ten or more. Its specificity is not known. Study findings and constraints: For persistent Graves' patients, TCR diversity was lower than for newly diagnosed ones.

These data were likewise used in another study, on T cells in Graves' hyperthyroidism and ophthalmopathy. That work states: Across 18 months, stable Graves' hyperthyroidism was marked by no progression to ophthalmopathy. Blood also carried most thyroid clonotypes expanded above 0.001.

The starting material was peripheral blood mononuclear cells (PBMCs), obtained at new diagnosis, from a patient treated with antithyroid drugs. The sequence was obtained from a man aged 35-49 years with Graves disease. V gene TRBV6-2 or TRBV6-3 combines with J gene TRBJ2-5; a possible D gene is TRBD2 (6 bases). The CDR3 loop reads CASSEGDRRVNRETQYF. CDR3 nucleotides: TGTGCCAGCAGTGAAGGCGACCGGAGGGTAAACCGAGAGACCCAGTACTTC.